This is a list of T cell receptor beta chains from one sample in a study of cytomegalovirus exposure and HLA in healthy donors. TCRdb's copy holds only in-frame clones and misses some; the assay was immunoSEQ multiplex PCR. Among about 160,000 clones listed, more than 65% were seen once. The sample was PBMCs. Receptors originate from a woman aged 45-59 years in good health and CMV-seronegative. Each CDR3 is given with its conserved first and last residue. The order of the fields is D gene, clone size, V gene, J gene, CDR3 DNA, CDR3 protein. D genes are given only for firm matches. Clone size, where shown, is once, few, many, or a class for clones that have expanded.

TRBD2	.	TRBV6-1	TRBJ2-4	TGTGCCAGCAGTGAGGGACTAGCGGGGAAAAACATTCAGTACTTC	CASSEGLAGKNIQYF
TRBD1	.	TRBV28	TRBJ1-1	TGTGCCAGCAGTTTAGGACAGGGGAGCACTGAAGCTTTCTTT	CASSLGQGSTEAFF
.	.	TRBV9	TRBJ2-1	TGTGCCAGCAGCGTAGTAAGACAGTACAATGAGCAGTTCTTC	CASSVVRQYNEQFF
TRBD1	.	TRBV27	TRBJ1-5	TGTGCCAGCAGTTTGGCAGGGGGCAACTTAAATCAGCCCCAGCATTTT	CASSLAGGNLNQPQHF
TRBD1	.	TRBV27	TRBJ2-5	TGTGCCACCTCGCCGGGACAGCAACTCCAAGAGACCCAGTACTTC	CATSPGQQLQETQYF
TRBD2	.	TRBV27	TRBJ2-7	TGTGCCAGCAGTTTATTCGGCGGGAGGGTAGCAGTCTACGAGCAGTACTTC	CASSLFGGRVAVYEQYF
.	.	TRBV5-4	TRBJ2-1	TGTGCCAGCAGCTTCCGGGACTCTAGCTCCTACAATGAGCAGTTCTTC	CASSFRDSSSYNEQFF
TRBD1	once	TRBV6-5	TRBJ2-1	TGTGCCAGCAACACACCAGGGGGTCCCAATGAGCAGTTCTTC	CASNTPGGPNEQFF
.	.	TRBV5-4	TRBJ2-1	TGTGCCAGCACTGGGAGCTCCTACAATGAGCAGTTCTTC	CASTGSSYNEQFF
TRBD2	.	TRBV4-3	TRBJ2-5	TGCGCCAGCAGCCAAGATTTGGCGGGGGGGCGGCAAGAGACCCAGTACTTC	CASSQDLAGGRQETQYF
.	.	TRBV5-4	TRBJ2-4	TGTGCCAGCAGCTTCTCCGGGTCCACCAAAAACATTCAGTACTTC	CASSFSGSTKNIQYF
TRBD1	.	TRBV19	TRBJ1-4	TGTGCCAGTGCCTGGACAGGGACTAATGAAAAACTGTTTTTT	CASAWTGTNEKLFF
TRBD1	.	TRBV2	TRBJ1-4	TGTGCCAGCAGGGACAGGGGGCCGACTAATGAAAAACTGTTTTTT	CASRDRGPTNEKLFF
.	.	TRBV28	TRBJ2-3	TGTGCCAGCACCCCTCTAACGGGAACCACAGATACGCAGTATTTT	CASTPLTGTTDTQYF
TRBD2	.	TRBV19	TRBJ2-7	TGTGCCAGTAGTCTCCAACTGTATCTAGCGGCCTACGAGCAGTACTTC	CASSLQLYLAAYEQYF
TRBD2	.	TRBV5-5	TRBJ2-3	TGTGCCAGCAGCTCACTAGCGGGAGGGCTTGTAGATACGCAGTATTTT	CASSSLAGGLVDTQYF
TRBD1	.	TRBV7-2	TRBJ1-5	TGTGCCAGCAGTAAACAGGGGGCTGTAAATCAGCCCCAGCATTTT	CASSKQGAVNQPQHF
TRBD2	.	TRBV5-4	TRBJ2-1	TGTGCCAGCAGCCCAAATAGCGGGGGGGCCTTTGCTGAGCAGTTCTTC	CASSPNSGGAFAEQFF
TRBD2	.	TRBV10-1	TRBJ2-2	TGCGCCAGCAGCTTGACTAGCGGGGGGAAAGGCACCGGGGAGCTGTTTTTT	CASSLTSGGKGTGELFF
.	.	TRBV7-9	TRBJ2-3	TGTGCCAGCAGCCCTCCACAGGGACGCACAGATACGCAGTATTTT	CASSPPQGRTDTQYF
TRBD1	.	TRBV6-5	TRBJ1-2	TGTGCCAGCAGTCTTGGGACAGTTTGGGGCTACACCTTC	CASSLGTVWGYTF
.	.	TRBV4-1	TRBJ2-7	TGCGCCAGCGGCCTAAAGCTCGACACAACCCCCTACGAGCAGTACTTC	CASGLKLDTTPYEQYF